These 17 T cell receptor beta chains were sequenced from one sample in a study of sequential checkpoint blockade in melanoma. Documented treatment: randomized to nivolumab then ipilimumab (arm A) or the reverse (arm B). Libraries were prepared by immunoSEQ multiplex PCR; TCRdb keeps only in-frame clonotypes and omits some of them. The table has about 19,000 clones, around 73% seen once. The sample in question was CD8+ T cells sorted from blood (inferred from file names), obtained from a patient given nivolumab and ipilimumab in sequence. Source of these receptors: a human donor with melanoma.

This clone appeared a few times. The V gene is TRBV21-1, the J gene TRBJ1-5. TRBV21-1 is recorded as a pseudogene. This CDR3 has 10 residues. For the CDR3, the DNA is TGTGCCAGCCCGAATCAGCCCCAGCATTTT. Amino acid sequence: CASPNQPQHF.

The CDR3 protein is CAISESATLNEQYF. Written as DNA, the CDR3 is TGTGCCATCAGTGAGTCGGCCACGTTAAACGAGCAGTACTTC. This rearrangement joins TRBV10-3 to TRBJ2-7; D unclear. The CDR3 runs to 14 residues. In germline, CDR1 is ENHRY, CDR2 SYGVKD. V lost 0 bases to trimming and J lost 5 bases, with 11 bases between them.

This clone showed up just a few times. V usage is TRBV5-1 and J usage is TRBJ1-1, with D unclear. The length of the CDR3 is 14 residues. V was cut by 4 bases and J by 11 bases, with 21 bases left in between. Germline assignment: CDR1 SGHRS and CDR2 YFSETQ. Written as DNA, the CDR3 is TGCGCCAGCAGCCCAATGTCCTTGCTCGAGTCGGCTTTCTTT. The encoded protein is CASSPMSLLESAFF.

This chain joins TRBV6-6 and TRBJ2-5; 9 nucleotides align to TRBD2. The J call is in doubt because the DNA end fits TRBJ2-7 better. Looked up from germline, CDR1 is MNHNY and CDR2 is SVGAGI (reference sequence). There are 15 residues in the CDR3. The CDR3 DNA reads TGTGCCAGCAGTCCCAGTAGCGGGGGTTTCTACGAGCAGTACTTC. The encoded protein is CASSPSSGGFYEQYF.

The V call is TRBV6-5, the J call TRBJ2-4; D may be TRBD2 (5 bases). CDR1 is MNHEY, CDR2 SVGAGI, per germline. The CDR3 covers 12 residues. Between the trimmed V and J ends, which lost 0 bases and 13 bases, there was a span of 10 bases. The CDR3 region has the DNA TGTGCCAGCAGTTACTCGACGGAGGACCAGTACTTC. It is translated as CASSYSTEDQYF.

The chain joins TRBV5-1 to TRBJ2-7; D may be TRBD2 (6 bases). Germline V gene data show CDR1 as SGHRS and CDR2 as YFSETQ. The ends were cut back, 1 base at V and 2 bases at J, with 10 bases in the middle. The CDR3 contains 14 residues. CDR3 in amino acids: CASSLSGSPYEQYF. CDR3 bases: TGCGCCAGCAGCTTGTCCGGGAGCCCCTACGAGCAGTACTTC.

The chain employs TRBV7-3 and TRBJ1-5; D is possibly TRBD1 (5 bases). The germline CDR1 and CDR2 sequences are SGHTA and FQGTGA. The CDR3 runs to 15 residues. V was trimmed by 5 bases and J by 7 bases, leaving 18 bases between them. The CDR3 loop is CASSPPGPQGQPQHF. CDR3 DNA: TGTGCCAGCAGCCCCCCTGGCCCTCAGGGACAGCCCCAGCATTTT.

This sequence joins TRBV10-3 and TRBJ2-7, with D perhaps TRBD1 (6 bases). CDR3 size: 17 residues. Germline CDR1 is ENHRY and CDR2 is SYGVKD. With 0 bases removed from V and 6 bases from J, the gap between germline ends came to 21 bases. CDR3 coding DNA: TGTGCCATCAGTGAGTCTGAGTTGGGGCAGGGGTTTCGCGAGCAGTACTTC. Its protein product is CAISESELGQGFREQYF.

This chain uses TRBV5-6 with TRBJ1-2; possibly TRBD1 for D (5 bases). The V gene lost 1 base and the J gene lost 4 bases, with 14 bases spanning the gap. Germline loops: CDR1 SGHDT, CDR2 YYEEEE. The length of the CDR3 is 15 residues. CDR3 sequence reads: CASSLLVGGTYGYTF. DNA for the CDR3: TGTGCCAGCAGCTTGCTAGTGGGGGGGACCTATGGCTACACCTTC. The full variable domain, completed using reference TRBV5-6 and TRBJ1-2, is DAGVTQSPTHLIKTRGQQVTLRCSPKSGHDTVSWYQQALGQGPQFIFQYYEEEERQRGNFPDRFSGHQFPNYSSELNVNALLLGDSALYLCASSLLVGGTYGYTFGSGTRLTVV.

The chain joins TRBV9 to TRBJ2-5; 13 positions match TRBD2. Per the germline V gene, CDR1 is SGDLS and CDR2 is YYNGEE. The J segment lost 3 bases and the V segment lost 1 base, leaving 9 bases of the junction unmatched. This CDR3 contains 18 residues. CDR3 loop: CASSVRPWTSGGEETQYF. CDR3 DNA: TGTGCCAGCAGCGTACGACCCTGGACTAGCGGGGGCGAAGAGACCCAGTACTTC.

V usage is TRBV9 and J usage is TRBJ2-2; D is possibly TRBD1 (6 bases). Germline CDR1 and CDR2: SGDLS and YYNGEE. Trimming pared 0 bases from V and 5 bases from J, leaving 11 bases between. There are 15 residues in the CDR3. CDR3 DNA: TGTGCCAGCAGCGTAGTTGCAGGGGTTACCGGGGAGCTGTTTTTT. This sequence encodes CASSVVAGVTGELFF.

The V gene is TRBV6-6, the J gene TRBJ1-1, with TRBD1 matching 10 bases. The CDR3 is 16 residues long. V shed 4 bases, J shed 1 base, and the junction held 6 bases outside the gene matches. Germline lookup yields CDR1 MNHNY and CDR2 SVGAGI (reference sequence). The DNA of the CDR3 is TGTGCCAGCAGTTTTCCGGGACAGGGGACGAACACTGAAGCTTTCTTT. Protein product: CASSFPGQGTNTEAFF.

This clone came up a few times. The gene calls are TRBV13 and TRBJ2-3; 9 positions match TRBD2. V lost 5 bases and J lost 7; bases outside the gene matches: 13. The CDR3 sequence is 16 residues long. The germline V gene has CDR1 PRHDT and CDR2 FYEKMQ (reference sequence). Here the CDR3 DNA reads TGTGCCAGCAGCCGGGGGGGGCGGGAGGGCCTAAATACGCAGTATTTT. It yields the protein CASSRGGREGLNTQYF.

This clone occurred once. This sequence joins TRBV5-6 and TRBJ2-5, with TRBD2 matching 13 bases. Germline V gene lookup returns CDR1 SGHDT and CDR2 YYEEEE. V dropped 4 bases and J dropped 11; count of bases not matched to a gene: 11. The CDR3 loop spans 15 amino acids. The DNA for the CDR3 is TGTGCCAGCAGCGATAGGACTAGCGGGAGAGGGGAGCAGTACTTC. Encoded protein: CASSDRTSGRGEQYF.

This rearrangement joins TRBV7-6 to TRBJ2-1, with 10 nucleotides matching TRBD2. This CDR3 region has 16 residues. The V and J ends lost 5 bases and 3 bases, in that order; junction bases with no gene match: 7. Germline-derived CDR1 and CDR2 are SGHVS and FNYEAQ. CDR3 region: CASSPRGLAVYNEQFF. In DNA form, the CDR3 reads TGTGCCAGCAGCCCAAGAGGACTAGCGGTCTACAATGAGCAGTTCTTC.

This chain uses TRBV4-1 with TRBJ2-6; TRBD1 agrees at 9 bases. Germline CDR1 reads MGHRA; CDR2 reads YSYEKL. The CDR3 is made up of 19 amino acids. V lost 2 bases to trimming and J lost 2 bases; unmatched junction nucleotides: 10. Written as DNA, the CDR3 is TGCGCCAGCAGCCAACAGGGGACAGGGATCGGAGCTGGGGCCAACGTCCTGACTTTC. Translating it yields CASSQQGTGIGAGANVLTF.

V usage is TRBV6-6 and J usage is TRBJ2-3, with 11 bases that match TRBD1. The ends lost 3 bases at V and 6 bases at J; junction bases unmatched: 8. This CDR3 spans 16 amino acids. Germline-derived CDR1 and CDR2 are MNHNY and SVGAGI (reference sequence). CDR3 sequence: CASSYRDRGVRDTQYF. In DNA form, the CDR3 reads TGTGCCAGCAGTTATAGGGACAGGGGGGTCAGGGATACGCAGTATTTT.